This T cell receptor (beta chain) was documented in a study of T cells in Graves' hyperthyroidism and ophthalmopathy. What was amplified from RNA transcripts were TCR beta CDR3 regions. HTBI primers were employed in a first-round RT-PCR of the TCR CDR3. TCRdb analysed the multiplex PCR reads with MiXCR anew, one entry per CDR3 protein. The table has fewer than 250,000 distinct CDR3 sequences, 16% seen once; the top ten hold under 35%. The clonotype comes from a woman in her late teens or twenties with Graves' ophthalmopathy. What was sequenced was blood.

CDR3 region: CASTTGTVNEKLFF. In nucleotides, the CDR3 is TGTGCCAGCACAACCGGGACAGTTAATGAAAAACTGTTTTTT. This sequence joins TRBV2 and TRBJ1-4, with TRBD1 matching over 7 bases. CDR1 and CDR2 (germline): SNHLY, FYNNEI. Trimming removed 7 bases from V and 4 bases from J; junction bases left unmatched: 6. The CDR3 extends over 14 amino acids.